This T cell receptor (beta chain) was recorded in a study of radiation and T cells in renal cell carcinoma. Time point defined: blood 4 weeks post-SBRT, at nephrectomy. Treatment: 15 Gy SBRT to primary tumor, nephrectomy 4 weeks later. Nephrectomy followed 15 Gy stereotactic body radiation by 4 weeks. CDR3 size: 13 residues. Trimming took 2 bases from V and 7 from J, leaving 8 bases between them. From germline, CDR1 is ENHRY and CDR2 SYGVKD. The protocol was immunoSEQ multiplex PCR, while the TCRdb copy is restricted to in-frame clones and leaves out a portion. The sample shows 120,000 to 150,000 clones, 65% to 90% of them seen only once. Study findings and constraints: No pretreatment tumor biopsies were available for baseline clonotypes.

For this clone: The antigen is unknown.

The sequence was collected from a woman aged 45-59 years with renal cell carcinoma. The source material was blood, sampled from a patient whose treatment included radiotherapy and nephrectomy. The chain joins TRBV10-3 to TRBJ1-4; D call uncertain. In DNA form, the CDR3 reads TGTGCCATCAGTGAGGGAGAGGGTGAAAAACTGTTTTTT. The encoded protein is CAISEGEGEKLFF.